The 14 T cell receptor beta chains below were found in one sample sequenced in a study of T cells in Graves' hyperthyroidism and ophthalmopathy. RNA transcripts gave rise to amplified TCR beta CDR3 regions. Using the HTBI primer set, a first-round RT-PCR was run on the TCR CDR3. TCRdb re-analysed the multiplex PCR reads in MiXCR, keeping a single row per CDR3 protein. In the table there are around 600,000 distinct CDR3 sequences, around 13% of which are singletons. Sequencing was performed on blood. The receptors come from a woman between 45 and 60 years old with Graves' ophthalmopathy.

J is TRBJ2-1 and V is TRBV6-5; D is ambiguous. Germline CDR1 is MNHEY and CDR2 is SVGAGI. The CDR3 contains 13 residues. V shed 4 bases and J shed 10 bases, with 14 bases lying between them. The CDR3 DNA is TGTGCCAGCAGTTCCTTAGCAACAGACGAGCAGTTCTTC. It translates to CASSSLATDEQFF.

In the case of this clonotype: A read error may produce the germline difference seen at one junction end. This chain links TRBV7-3 with TRBJ2-6; D may match TRBD1 or TRBD2 (5 bases each). CDR1 is SGHTA and CDR2 is FQGTGA in the germline V gene. There are 16 residues in the CDR3. CDR3 amino acids: CASSPDSSSGANVLTF. The CDR3, as DNA: TGTGCCAGCAGCCCGGACTCGAGCTCTGGGGCCAACGTCCTAACTTTC.

This clonotype was observed many times. The chain couples TRBV28 to TRBJ2-7; weak D call: TRBD1 (6 bases). CDR1 is MDHEN and CDR2 is SYDVKM in the germline V gene. The CDR3 loop spans 14 amino acids. V gave up 6 bases and J gave up 5 bases, with 17 bases separating them. The CDR3 sequence is CASSKVDRPNEQYF. The CDR3 nucleotides are TGTGCCAGCAGCAAAGTTGACAGGCCCAACGAGCAGTACTTC.

There are many counts of this clonotype. This chain connects TRBV2 to TRBJ2-2, with D perhaps matching TRBD1 (5 bases). This CDR3 comprises 18 residues. Germline loops: CDR1 SNHLY, CDR2 FYNNEI. Trimming stripped 5 bases from V and 0 bases from J, with 19 bases between. DNA for the CDR3: TGTGCCAGCAGTAAGAGGCGGCAGGGCTATGCGAACACCGGGGAGCTGTTTTTT. As protein: CASSKRRQGYANTGELFF.

This clonotype has more than one count but fewer than ten. Given a much more abundant clone one base away, this may be a read error. The rearrangement joins TRBV6-1 to TRBJ2-7, with 7 bases identical to TRBD2. Germline values: CDR1 MNHNS, CDR2 SASEGT. The CDR3 has 14 amino acids. The DNA of the CDR3 is TGTGCCAGCAGTGAAAAGGTAGCGGGCTACGAGCAGTGCTTC. Residues: CASSEKVAGYEQCF.

This clonotype was seen repeatedly, ten times or more. This rearrangement joins TRBV7-2 to TRBJ2-4; maybe TRBD1 (5 bases). The germline V gene has CDR1 SGHTA and CDR2 FQGNSA. CDR3 length: 13 amino acids. V shed 4 bases and J shed 6 bases, with 10 bases lying between them. DNA of the CDR3: TGTGCCAGCAGCTGGCAGACAGTAAACATTCAGTACTTC. Translated, it gives CASSWQTVNIQYF.

This clonotype was detected ten times or more. This rearrangement joins TRBV18 to TRBJ1-5; perhaps TRBD1 as D (5 bases). This CDR3 comprises 15 residues. CDR1 is KGHSH and CDR2 is LQKENI in the germline V gene. Between the trimmed V and J ends, which lost 3 bases and 7 bases, there was a span of 16 bases. CDR3 DNA: TGTGCCAGCTCACCGGCGGCAGGGATTGAGCAGCCCCAGCATTTT. This translates into CASSPAAGIEQPQHF. Based on the CDR3 plus reference TRBV18 and TRBJ1-5, the full variable domain is NAGVMQNPRHLVRRRGQEARLRCSPMKGHSHVYWYRQLPEEGLKFMVYLQKENIIDESGMPKERFSAEFPKEGPSILRIQQVVRGDSAAYFCASSPAAGIEQPQHFGDGTRLSIL.

This clonotype showed up many times. The chain has TRBV5-1 and TRBJ1-2, with D possibly TRBD1 on 5 matching bases. Germline-derived CDR1 and CDR2 are SGHRS and YFSETQ. The CDR3 sequence is 17 residues long. The V end was cut by 0 bases, the J end by 3 bases, with 18 bases between. The CDR3 DNA follows: TGCGCCAGCAGCTTGGCCACTTCAGGGATATTCGACTATGGCTACACCTTC. Residues: CASSLATSGIFDYGYTF.

The rearrangement joins TRBV12-3 or TRBV12-4 to TRBJ2-7; D remains ambiguous. The CDR3 consists of 13 residues. The V end lost 4 bases, the J end lost 0 bases, and 7 bases lay between the germline ends. In nucleotides, the CDR3 is TGTGCCAGCAGTTCCGTGAACTCCTACGAGCAGTACTTC. Translation: CASSSVNSYEQYF.

Note on this clonotype: A much larger clone sits a single nucleotide away, making a read error possible. The chain carries TRBV7-6 and TRBJ2-6, with D unresolved. The CDR3 length is 15 residues. Germline V gene lookup returns CDR1 SGHVS and CDR2 FNYEAQ. The CDR3 sequence is CTSSLDGSGANVLTF. CDR3 DNA sequence: TGTACCAGCAGCTTAGACGGTTCTGGGGCCAACGTCCTGACTTTC. The complete variable domain, with remaining parts taken from reference TRBV7-6 and TRBJ2-6, reads GAGVSQSPRYKVTKRGQDVALRCDPISGHVSLYWYRQALGQGPEFLTYFNYEAQQDKSGLPNDRFSAERPEGSISTLTIQRTEQRDSAMYRCTSSLDGSGANVLTFGAGSRLTVL.

This clonotype was counted ten times or more. The chain recombines TRBV18 with TRBJ1-2, with D hard to call. The CDR3 length is 13 residues. V was clipped by 5 bases and J by 2 bases, with 9 bases between them. In germline, CDR1 is KGHSH, CDR2 LQKENI. CDR3: CASSFDLNYGYTF. The CDR3 DNA is TGTGCCAGCTCATTCGACCTAAACTATGGCTACACCTTC.

The chain recombines TRBV9 with TRBJ2-3; 10 positions match TRBD2. Per germline, CDR1 SGDLS and CDR2 YYNGEE. CDR3 length equals 17 residues. The junction had 4 bases not matched to a gene; V was cut back by 0 bases and J by 0 bases. In nucleotides, the CDR3 is TGTGCCAGCAGCGTAGTAGCGGGAGGCCCTAGCACAGATACGCAGTATTTT. Translated, it gives CASSVVAGGPSTDTQYF.

V and J are TRBV5-1 and TRBJ2-5; 8 bases map to TRBD2. The CDR3 is 14 residues long. CDR1 and CDR2 from the germline V gene are SGHRS and YFSETQ. V trimming: 4 bases; J trimming: 7 bases; junction bases outside the gene matches: 9. In DNA, the CDR3 is TGCGCCAGCAGCCTCAGGACTAGCTATGGGACCCAGTACTTC. This translates into CASSLRTSYGTQYF.

This clonotype showed up many times. The gene calls are TRBV6-1 and TRBJ1-1; TRBD1 matches at 7 bases. CDR1 is MNHNS, CDR2 SASEGT, per germline. V was pared by 5 bases and J by 0 bases, with 3 bases of the junction left unmatched. This CDR3 comprises 14 residues. Here the CDR3 DNA reads TGTGCCAGCAGTAACACAGGGGTGAACACTGAAGCTTTCTTT. Translation gives CASSNTGVNTEAFF.